These 5 T cell receptor beta chains came from one sample sequenced in a study of CD8 T cells in ankylosing spondylitis. Study conclusions and caveats: One TCR beta motif, made up of 7 or 8 highly homologous variants, appeared characteristic of ankylosing spondylitis blood.

No cognate antigen is known for these TCRs. TCRdb used MiXCR to reprocess the 5' RACE reads, holding one entry per CDR3 protein. Here the sample spans around 91,000 distinct CDR3 sequences, roughly 8.5% being singletons. The sample consisted of blood, either unsorted or a sorted T cell fraction (not recorded which). These receptors were collected from a male donor with ankylosing spondylitis.

This clonotype was seen repeatedly, ten times or more. V is TRBV5-5 and J is TRBJ1-1; tentatively, D is TRBD1 (6 bases). Trimming took 4 bases from V and 5 from J, leaving 12 bases between them. The CDR3 loop spans 13 amino acids. Germline V gene lookup returns CDR1 SGHKS and CDR2 YYEKEE (reference sequence). The CDR3 DNA sequence: TGTGCCAGCAGCCTACAGGGACGGACTGAAGCTTTCTTT. Its protein is CASSLQGRTEAFF.

This clonotype was detected a few times. V usage is TRBV2 and J usage is TRBJ2-4, with a weak D call TRBD1 (6 bases). The CDR3 totals 15 residues. The germline V gene has CDR1 SNHLY and CDR2 FYNNEI. The V and J ends lost 10 bases and 1 base respectively, with 17 bases between them. CDR3 region: CATREDSSAKNIQYF. CDR3 nucleotides: TGTGCCACCCGTGAGGACAGTTCGGCCAAAAACATTCAGTACTTC.

This clonotype was observed a handful of times. J is TRBJ2-7 and V is TRBV27; TRBD2 matches at 11 bases. The germline gives CDR1 MNHEY, CDR2 SMNVEV (reference sequence). This CDR3 comprises 14 residues. The ends lost 5 bases at V and 7 bases at J; junction bases unmatched: 7. CDR3 amino acids: CASSELAGAGEQYF. The CDR3 DNA sequence: TGTGCCAGCAGTGAACTAGCGGGAGCGGGGGAGCAGTACTTC.

This rearrangement joins TRBV11-2 to TRBJ2-7, with D perhaps matching TRBD1 or TRBD2 (5 bases each). Between the trimmed V and J ends, which lost 3 bases and 3 bases, there was a span of 9 bases. The CDR3 has 13 residues. Germline CDR1 reads SGHAT; CDR2 reads FQNNGV. Here the CDR3 DNA reads TGTGCCAGCAGCTTGGGACCCAACTACGAGCAGTACTTC. It encodes CASSLGPNYEQYF.

The chain joins TRBV5-1 to TRBJ1-1, with D perhaps matching TRBD1 (5 bases). This CDR3 is 14 amino acids long. Germline CDR1 SGHRS, CDR2 YFSETQ. V lost 0 bases and J 6 bases, leaving 12 bases between the germline ends. CDR3 DNA sequence: TGCGCCAGCAGCTTGGCTGGGGGGGGGGCTGAAGCTTTCTTT. This translates into CASSLAGGGAEAFF. The full variable domain, completed using reference TRBV5-1 and TRBJ1-1, is KAGVTQTPRYLIKTRGQQVTLSCSPISGHRSVSWYQQTPGQGLQFLFEYFSETQRNKGNFPGRFSGRQFSNSRSEMNVSTLELGDSALYLCASSLAGGGAEAFFGQGTRLTVV.